A single sample gave rise to the 6 T cell receptor beta chains below, sequenced in a study of identical twins. TCRdb passed the 5' RACE reads through MiXCR, listing each CDR3 protein once. The sample comprises 230,000 or so distinct CDR3 sequences, about 8.3% of which are singletons, and roughly 3% rests with the top ten. This sample also belongs to another study, concerning yellow fever vaccine responses in identical twins.

Sequencing was carried out using CD8+ T cells sorted from blood. The receptors stem from a woman under 30 in good health.

The rearrangement links TRBV3-1 to TRBJ2-5, with 12 bases aligning to TRBD2. The CDR3 loop spans 15 amino acids. V was clipped by 4 bases and J by 4 bases; unmatched bases: 4. Per germline, CDR1 LGHDT and CDR2 YNNKEL (reference sequence). The CDR3 coding sequence is TGTGCCAGCAGCCTCCCGGGACTAGCGGGAGAGACCCAGTACTTC. Amino acid sequence: CASSLPGLAGETQYF.

This clonotype was found many times. The rearrangement joins TRBV7-9 to TRBJ2-3; 9 bases are shared with TRBD2. This CDR3 is 17 amino acids long. Germline CDR1 SEHNR, CDR2 FQNEAQ (reference sequence). V gave up 5 bases and J gave up 2 bases; unmatched junction bases: 11. The CDR3 sequence: CASSGLKGLAFTDTQYF. Written as DNA, the CDR3 is TGTGCCAGCAGCGGCCTAAAGGGACTAGCATTCACAGATACGCAGTATTTT.

V usage is TRBV2 and J usage is TRBJ2-4; a possible D gene is TRBD1 (6 bases). This CDR3 spans 18 amino acids. V was shortened by 11 bases and J by 1 base, with 27 bases between the two germline ends. CDR1 is SNHLY and CDR2 is FYNNEI in the germline V gene. CDR3 loop: CAFSFPRTGWEAKNIQYF. In DNA, the CDR3 is TGTGCCTTCAGTTTCCCCAGAACAGGGTGGGAGGCCAAAAACATTCAGTACTTC. Full variable domain (rest looked up from reference TRBV2 and TRBJ2-4): EPEVTQTPSHQVTQMGQEVILRCVPISNHLYFYWYRQILGQKVEFLVSFYNNEISEKSEIFDDQFSVERPDGSNFTLKIRSTKLEDSAMYFCAFSFPRTGWEAKNIQYFGAGTRLSVL.

The chain recombines TRBV27 with TRBJ2-1; 11 nucleotides line up with TRBD2. This CDR3 has 14 amino acids. CDR1 MNHEY and CDR2 SMNVEV come from the germline V gene (reference sequence). V gave up 3 bases and J gave up 8 bases; unmatched junction bases: 3. Here the CDR3 reads CASSFTSGGYEQFF. CDR3 in DNA: TGTGCCAGCAGTTTTACTAGCGGGGGTTATGAGCAGTTCTTC.

In this sample, this clonotype turned up many times. The chain carries TRBV12-3 or TRBV12-4 and TRBJ1-4; 7 nucleotides line up with TRBD1. The CDR3 runs to 14 residues. V shed 6 bases, J shed 4 bases, and the junction held 5 bases outside the gene matches. The CDR3: CASSWTGLNEKLFF. The CDR3 bases are TGTGCCAGCAGCTGGACAGGACTTAATGAAAAACTGTTTTTT.

The gene calls are TRBV4-2 and TRBJ2-7; D remains ambiguous. The V end lost 4 bases, the J end lost 1 base, and 14 bases lay between the germline ends. The germline gives CDR1 LGHNA, CDR2 YNFKEQ. The CDR3 runs to 15 residues. The CDR3 here is CASSPLVDISYEQYF. The CDR3 DNA follows: TGTGCCAGCAGCCCCTTGGTTGACATTTCCTACGAGCAGTACTTC.